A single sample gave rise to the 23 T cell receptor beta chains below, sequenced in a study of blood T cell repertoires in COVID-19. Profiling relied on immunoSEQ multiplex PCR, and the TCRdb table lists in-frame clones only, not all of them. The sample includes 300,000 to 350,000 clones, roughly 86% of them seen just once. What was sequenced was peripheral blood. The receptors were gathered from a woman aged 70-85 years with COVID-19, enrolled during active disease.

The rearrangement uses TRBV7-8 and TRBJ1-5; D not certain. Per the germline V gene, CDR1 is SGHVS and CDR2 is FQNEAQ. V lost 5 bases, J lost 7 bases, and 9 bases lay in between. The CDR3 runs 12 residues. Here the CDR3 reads CASSPTRQPQHF. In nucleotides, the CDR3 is TGTGCCAGCAGCCCCACGAGGCAGCCCCAGCATTTT.

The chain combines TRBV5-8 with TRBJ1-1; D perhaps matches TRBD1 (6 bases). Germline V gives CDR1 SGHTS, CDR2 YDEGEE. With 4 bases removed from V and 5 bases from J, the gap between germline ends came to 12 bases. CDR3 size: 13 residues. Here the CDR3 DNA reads TGTGCCAGCAGCAATAGGGGGAGAACTGAAGCTTTCTTT. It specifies CASSNRGRTEAFF.

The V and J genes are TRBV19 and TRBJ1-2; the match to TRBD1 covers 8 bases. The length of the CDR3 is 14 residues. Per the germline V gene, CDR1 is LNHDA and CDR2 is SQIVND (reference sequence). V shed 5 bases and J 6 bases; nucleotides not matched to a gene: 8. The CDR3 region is CASSGDRLVNGYTF. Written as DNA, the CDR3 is TGTGCCAGTAGTGGGGACAGGTTGGTAAATGGCTACACCTTC.

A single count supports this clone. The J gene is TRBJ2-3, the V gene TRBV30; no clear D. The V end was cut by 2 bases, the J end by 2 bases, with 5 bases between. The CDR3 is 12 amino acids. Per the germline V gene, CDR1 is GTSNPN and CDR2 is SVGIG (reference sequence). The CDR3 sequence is CAWSTTTDTQYF. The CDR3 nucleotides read TGTGCCTGGAGTACTACCACAGATACGCAGTATTTT.

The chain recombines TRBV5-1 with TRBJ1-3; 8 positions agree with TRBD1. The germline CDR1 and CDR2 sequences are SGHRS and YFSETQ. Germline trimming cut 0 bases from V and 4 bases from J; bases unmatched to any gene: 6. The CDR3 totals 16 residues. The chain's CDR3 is CASSLALTGDGNTIYF. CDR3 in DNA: TGCGCCAGCAGCTTGGCCTTGACAGGGGACGGAAACACCATATATTTT. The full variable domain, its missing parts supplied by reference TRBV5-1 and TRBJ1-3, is KAGVTQTPRYLIKTRGQQVTLSCSPISGHRSVSWYQQTPGQGLQFLFEYFSETQRNKGNFPGRFSGRQFSNSRSEMNVSTLELGDSALYLCASSLALTGDGNTIYFGEGSWLTVV.

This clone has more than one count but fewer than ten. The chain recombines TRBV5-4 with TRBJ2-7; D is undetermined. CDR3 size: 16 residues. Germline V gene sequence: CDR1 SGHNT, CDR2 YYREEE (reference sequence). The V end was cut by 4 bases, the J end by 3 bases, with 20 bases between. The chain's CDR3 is CASSLVGGQNFYEQYF. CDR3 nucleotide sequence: TGTGCCAGCAGCCTCGTGGGTGGGCAGAACTTCTACGAGCAGTACTTC.

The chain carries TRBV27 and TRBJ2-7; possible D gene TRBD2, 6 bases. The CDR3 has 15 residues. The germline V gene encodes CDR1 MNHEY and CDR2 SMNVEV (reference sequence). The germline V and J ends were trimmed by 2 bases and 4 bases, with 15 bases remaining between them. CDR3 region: CASSLAAAGIYEQYF. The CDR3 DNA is TGTGCCAGCAGTTTAGCGGCGGCGGGGATATACGAGCAGTACTTC.

In nucleotides, the CDR3 is TGTGCCAGCAGCCCTGGACAAGCTAGGGGGAACACTGAAGCTTTCTTT. The encoded protein is CASSPGQARGNTEAFF. The genes are TRBV5-4 and TRBJ1-1; possibly TRBD1 for D (5 bases). CDR3 length equals 16 residues. Germline loops: CDR1 SGHNT, CDR2 YYREEE (reference sequence). V was cut by 4 bases and J by 1 base, with 17 bases left in between. Full variable domain (remainder filled in from reference TRBV5-4 and TRBJ1-1): ETGVTQSPTHLIKTRGQQVTLRCSSQSGHNTVSWYQQALGQGPQFIFQYYREEENGRGNFPPRFSGLQFPNYSSELNVNALELDDSALYLCASSPGQARGNTEAFFGQGTRLTVV.

The CDR3 region has the DNA TGTGCCAGCAACCGACAGGGGGCCTACGAGCAGTACTTC. Translation: CASNRQGAYEQYF. This chain connects TRBV2 to TRBJ2-7; TRBD1 aligns across 9 bases. CDR3 length: 13 residues. Trimming cost V 7 bases and J 2 bases; bases outside gene matches: 3. Germline loops: CDR1 SNHLY, CDR2 FYNNEI.

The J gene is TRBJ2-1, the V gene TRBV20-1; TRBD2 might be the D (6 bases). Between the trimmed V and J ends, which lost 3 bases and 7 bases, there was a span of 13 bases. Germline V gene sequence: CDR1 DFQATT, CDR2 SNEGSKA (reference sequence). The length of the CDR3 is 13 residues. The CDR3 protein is CSASHIGGNEQFF. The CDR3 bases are TGCAGTGCTAGTCATATAGGAGGGAATGAGCAGTTCTTC.

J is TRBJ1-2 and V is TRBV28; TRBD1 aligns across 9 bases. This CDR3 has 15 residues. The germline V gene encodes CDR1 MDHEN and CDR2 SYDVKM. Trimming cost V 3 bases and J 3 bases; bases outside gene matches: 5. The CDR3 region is CASSLGTGKDYGYTF. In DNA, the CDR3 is TGTGCCAGCAGTTTGGGGACAGGGAAGGACTATGGCTACACCTTC.

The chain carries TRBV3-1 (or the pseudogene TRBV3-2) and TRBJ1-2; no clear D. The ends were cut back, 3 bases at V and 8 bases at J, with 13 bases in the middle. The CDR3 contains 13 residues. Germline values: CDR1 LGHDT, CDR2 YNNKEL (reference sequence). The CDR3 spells CASSHGELEGYTF. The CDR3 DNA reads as TGTGCCAGCAGCCACGGGGAATTGGAGGGCTACACCTTC.

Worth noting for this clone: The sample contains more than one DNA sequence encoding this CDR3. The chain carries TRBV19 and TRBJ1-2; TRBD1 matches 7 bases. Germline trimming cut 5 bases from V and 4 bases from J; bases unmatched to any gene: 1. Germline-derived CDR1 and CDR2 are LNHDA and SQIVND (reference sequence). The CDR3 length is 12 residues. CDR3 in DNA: TGTGCCAGTAGTCGGGACAGCTATGGCTACACCTTC. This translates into CASSRDSYGYTF.

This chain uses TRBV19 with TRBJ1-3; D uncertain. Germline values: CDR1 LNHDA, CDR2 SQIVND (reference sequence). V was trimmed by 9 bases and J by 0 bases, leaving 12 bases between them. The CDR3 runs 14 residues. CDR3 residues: CASRPYSSGNTIYF. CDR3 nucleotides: TGTGCCAGCCGCCCTTATAGCTCTGGAAACACCATATATTTT.

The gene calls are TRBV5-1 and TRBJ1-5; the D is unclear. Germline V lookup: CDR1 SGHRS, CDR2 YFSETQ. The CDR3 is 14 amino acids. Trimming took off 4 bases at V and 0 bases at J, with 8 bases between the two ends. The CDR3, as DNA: TGCGCCAGCAGCCCGGGTCTTAGCAATCAGCCCCAGCATTTT. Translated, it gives CASSPGLSNQPQHF.

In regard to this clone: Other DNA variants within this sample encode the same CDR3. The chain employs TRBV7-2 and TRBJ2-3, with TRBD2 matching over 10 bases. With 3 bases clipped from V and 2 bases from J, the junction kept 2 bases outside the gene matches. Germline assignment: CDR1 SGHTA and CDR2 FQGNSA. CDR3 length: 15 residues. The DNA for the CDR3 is TGTGCCAGCAGCTTGGGACTAGCGTACACAGATACGCAGTATTTT. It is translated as CASSLGLAYTDTQYF.

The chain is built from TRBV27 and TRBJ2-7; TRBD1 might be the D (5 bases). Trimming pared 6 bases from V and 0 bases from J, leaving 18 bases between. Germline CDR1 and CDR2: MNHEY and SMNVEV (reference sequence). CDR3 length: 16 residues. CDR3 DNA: TGTGCCAGCAGCCAGGGTCCCGGGCTACGCTCCTACGAGCAGTACTTC. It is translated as CASSQGPGLRSYEQYF.

CDR3 loop: CASSSFRPLSTNEKLFF. The DNA for the CDR3 is TGTGCCAGCAGTTCGTTCCGGCCGCTTAGCACTAATGAAAAACTGTTTTTT. The V call is TRBV28, the J call TRBJ1-4; D gene unclear. Trimming removed 4 bases at V and 2 bases at J, with 17 bases between. Germline CDR1 and CDR2: MDHEN and SYDVKM. The length of the CDR3 is 17 residues. Looking up the rest from reference TRBV28 and TRBJ1-4 gives the full variable domain: DVKVTQSSRYLVKRTGEKVFLECVQDMDHENMFWYRQDPGLGLRLIYFSYDVKMKEKGDIPEGYSVSREKKERFSLILESASTNQTSMYLCASSSFRPLSTNEKLFFGSGTQLSVL.

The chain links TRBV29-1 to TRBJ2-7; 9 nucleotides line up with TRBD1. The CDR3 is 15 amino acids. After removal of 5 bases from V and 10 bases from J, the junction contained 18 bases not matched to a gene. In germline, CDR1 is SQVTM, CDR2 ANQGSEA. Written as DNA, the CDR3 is TGCAGCGTTAAACCGGGACAGGGCGCAAAAATCCCTCAGTACTTC. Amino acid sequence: CSVKPGQGAKIPQYF.

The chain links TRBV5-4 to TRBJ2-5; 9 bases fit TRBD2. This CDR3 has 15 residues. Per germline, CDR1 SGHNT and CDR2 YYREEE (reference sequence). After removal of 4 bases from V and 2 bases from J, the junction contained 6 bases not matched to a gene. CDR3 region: CASSNQRGAQETQYF. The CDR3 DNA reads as TGTGCCAGCAGCAATCAGCGGGGGGCTCAAGAGACCCAGTACTTC. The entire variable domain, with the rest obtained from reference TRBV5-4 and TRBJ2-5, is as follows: ETGVTQSPTHLIKTRGQQVTLRCSSQSGHNTVSWYQQALGQGPQFIFQYYREEENGRGNFPPRFSGLQFPNYSSELNVNALELDDSALYLCASSNQRGAQETQYFGPGTRLLVL.

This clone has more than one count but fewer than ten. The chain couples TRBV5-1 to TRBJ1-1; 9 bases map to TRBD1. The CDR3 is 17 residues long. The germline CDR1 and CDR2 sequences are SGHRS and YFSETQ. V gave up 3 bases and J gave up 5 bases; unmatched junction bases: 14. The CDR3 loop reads CASSSVPGQGWGTEAFF. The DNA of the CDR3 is TGCGCCAGCAGCTCAGTCCCGGGACAGGGTTGGGGGACTGAAGCTTTCTTT.

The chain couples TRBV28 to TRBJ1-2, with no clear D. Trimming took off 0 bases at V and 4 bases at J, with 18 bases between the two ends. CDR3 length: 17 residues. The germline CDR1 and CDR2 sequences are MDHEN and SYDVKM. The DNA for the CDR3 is TGTGCCAGCAGTTTATGGGCGGGCGGGGTCCTCTTCTATGGCTACACCTTC. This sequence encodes CASSLWAGGVLFYGYTF.

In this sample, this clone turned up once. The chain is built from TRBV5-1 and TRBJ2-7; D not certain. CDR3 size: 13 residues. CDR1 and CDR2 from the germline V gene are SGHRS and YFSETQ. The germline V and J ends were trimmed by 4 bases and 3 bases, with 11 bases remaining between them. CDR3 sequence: CASSADKSYEQYF. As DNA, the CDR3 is TGCGCCAGCAGCGCTGACAAGAGCTACGAGCAGTACTTC.